The 21 T cell receptor beta chains presented below share a single source sample, sequenced in a study of blood T cell repertoires in COVID-19 (dated by TCRdb to about 2020). The library was made by the immunoSEQ multiplex PCR assay. Drawn from immuneACCESS, this table holds only the in-frame rearrangements with V and J called that TCRdb kept. Clones are partly lost; checked studies trace under half to an unresolved V gene and leave the rest unexplained. This sample holds about 190,000 clones; almost 85% were observed only once. The ten biggest clones cover roughly 5.3% of the sample. The sequenced sample consisted of peripheral blood. The receptors here all came from a woman in her 70s with active or convalescent COVID-19.

The rearrangement uses TRBV28 and TRBJ1-3; 10 bases line up with TRBD1. CDR3 length equals 14 residues. Trimming took 6 bases from V and 3 from J; bases not matched to a gene: 2. Germline-derived CDR1 and CDR2 are MDHEN and SYDVKM. Written as DNA, the CDR3 is TGTGCCAGCAGCCGGACAGGGGGTGGAAACACCATATATTTT. This gives the protein CASSRTGGGNTIYF.

The chain recombines TRBV19 with TRBJ2-2, with TRBD2 identical over 15 bases. The germline gives CDR1 LNHDA, CDR2 SQIVND (reference sequence). Trimming cost V 11 bases and J 5 bases; bases outside gene matches: 12. The CDR3 is made up of 17 amino acids. The CDR3 sequence is CASLGGGLAGGTGELFF. The CDR3 DNA reads TGTGCCTCACTCGGTGGGGGACTAGCGGGGGGAACCGGGGAGCTGTTTTTT.

This rearrangement joins TRBV28 to TRBJ2-6; 7 nucleotides agree with TRBD1. V shed 5 bases and J 3 bases; nucleotides not matched to a gene: 13. The CDR3 is made up of 18 amino acids. The V gene's germline CDR1 is MDHEN and CDR2 SYDVKM. CDR3 DNA sequence: TGTGCCAGCAGTCTACGCCGGGACAGCCTCCGTGGGGCCAACGTCCTGACTTTC. Translated: CASSLRRDSLRGANVLTF.

V is TRBV27 and J is TRBJ1-1, with 7 bases fitting TRBD1. The CDR3 has 15 residues. Germline V gene data show CDR1 as MNHEY and CDR2 as SMNVEV (reference sequence). The J segment lost 0 bases and the V segment lost 0 bases, leaving 1 base of the junction unmatched. CDR3 amino acids: CASSLSQGVNTEAFF. The DNA of the CDR3 is TGTGCCAGCAGTTTATCCCAGGGGGTGAACACTGAAGCTTTCTTT.

The rearrangement uses TRBV5-1 and TRBJ2-1; 10 bases are a match to TRBD2. This CDR3 is built from 16 residues. V was clipped by 4 bases and J by 9 bases; unmatched bases: 13. CDR1 is SGHRS and CDR2 is YFSETQ in the germline V gene. The CDR3 sequence: CASSAGPSGSTIEQFF. The CDR3 region has the DNA TGCGCCAGCAGCGCGGGACCTAGCGGGAGTACAATTGAGCAGTTCTTC.

The chain uses TRBV18 and TRBJ1-3, with D unresolved. The germline V gene has CDR1 KGHSH and CDR2 LQKENI. Trimming removed 0 bases from V and 2 bases from J, with 5 bases in between. This CDR3 is 14 amino acids long. CDR3 in amino acids: CASSPPSAGNTIYF. In nucleotides, the CDR3 is TGTGCCAGCTCACCACCGTCGGCTGGAAACACCATATATTTT.

The rearrangement links TRBV19 to TRBJ1-2; D is unresolved. The length of the CDR3 is 16 residues. Germline-derived CDR1 and CDR2 are LNHDA and SQIVND (reference sequence). V dropped 3 bases and J dropped 0 bases, with 14 bases sitting between them. The CDR3 DNA reads as TGTGCCAGTAGTATGTTGGCAGGCTATACTAACTATGGCTACACCTTC. This codes for CASSMLAGYTNYGYTF.

This sequence joins TRBV11-2 and TRBJ2-1; 10 bases are a match to TRBD1. Losses at the gene ends were 7 bases for V and 8 bases for J; bases not matched to a gene: 14. This CDR3 spans 16 amino acids. Germline V CDR1 and CDR2: SGHAT, FQNNGV. Here the CDR3 DNA reads TGTGCCAGCAACTACCCCCGACAGGGGGCTTTAGATGAGCAGTTCTTC. Encoded protein: CASNYPRQGALDEQFF.

The CDR3: CAISERGNQPQHF. The CDR3 DNA is TGTGCCATCAGTGAGAGAGGCAATCAGCCCCAGCATTTT. The chain links TRBV10-3 to TRBJ1-5; the D is unclear. The ends were cut back, 2 bases at V and 2 bases at J, with 4 bases in the middle. This CDR3 spans 13 amino acids. Germline V CDR1 and CDR2: ENHRY, SYGVKD.

The gene calls are TRBV5-6 and TRBJ1-1, with a tentative D call TRBD1 (5 bases). This CDR3 is 15 amino acids long. Trimming removed 2 bases at V and 1 base at J, with 12 bases between. Looked up from germline, CDR1 is SGHDT and CDR2 is YYEEEE. DNA for the CDR3: TGTGCCAGCAGCTTCCCCCCTAGGGGGAACACTGAAGCTTTCTTT. Its translation is CASSFPPRGNTEAFF.

This chain joins TRBV19 and TRBJ2-4; D might be TRBD2 (5 bases). CDR3 length: 14 amino acids. V lost 7 bases and J 7 bases, leaving 17 bases between the germline ends. The germline V gene encodes CDR1 LNHDA and CDR2 SQIVND (reference sequence). CDR3: CASTPGGGRNIQYF. In DNA form, the CDR3 reads TGTGCCAGTACCCCCGGTGGAGGTAGGAACATTCAGTACTTC.

The V gene is TRBV5-8, the J gene TRBJ1-4; maybe TRBD1 (5 bases). The CDR3 consists of 15 residues. Between the trimmed V and J ends, which lost 8 bases and 0 bases, there was a span of 14 bases. Germline CDR1 and CDR2: SGHTS and YDEGEE. CDR3: CASAGSQPTNEKLFF. CDR3 coding DNA: TGTGCCAGTGCAGGGTCCCAACCAACTAATGAAAAACTGTTTTTT.

The DNA for the CDR3 is TGCGCCAGCAAAACGAGGCAGGGACTTACCGAAGGAACTGAAGCTTTCTTT. It codes for CASKTRQGLTEGTEAFF. This chain uses TRBV5-1 with TRBJ1-1; possibly TRBD1 for D (5 bases). Germline V CDR1 and CDR2: SGHRS, YFSETQ. This CDR3 region has 17 residues. V was cut by 6 bases and J by 5 bases, with 26 bases left in between.

The chain uses TRBV21-1 and TRBJ2-3; the DNA was not compared with TRBD2, the D call given in the table. TRBV21-1 is marked as a pseudogene. The CDR3 runs to 16 residues. CDR3 amino acids: CASSKALAGAPDTQYF. The CDR3 nucleotides read TGTGCCAGCAGCAAAGCCCTAGCGGGAGCCCCAGATACGCAGTATTTT.

This chain connects TRBV29-1 to TRBJ2-2, with 8 positions matching TRBD1. With V trimmed by 7 bases and J by 6 bases, 4 bases remained unmatched. This CDR3 contains 12 residues. Per the germline V gene, CDR1 is SQVTM and CDR2 is ANQGSEA. The CDR3 sequence is CSAEQGAGELFF. The CDR3 coding sequence is TGCAGCGCCGAACAGGGGGCCGGGGAGCTGTTTTTT.

The rearrangement links TRBV5-1 to TRBJ2-3, with D possibly TRBD1 on 6 matching bases. The CDR3 loop spans 15 amino acids. The V end lost 2 bases, the J end lost 6 bases, and 16 bases lay between the germline ends. Germline V gene sequence: CDR1 SGHRS, CDR2 YFSETQ. CDR3 protein: CASSLAGVTGDTQYF. CDR3 DNA sequence: TGCGCCAGCAGCTTAGCAGGGGTGACTGGCGATACGCAGTATTTT.

The CDR3 here is CASTGTGLSPLHF. CDR3 sequence (DNA): TGTGCCAGCACCGGGACAGGGTTATCACCCCTCCACTTT. The chain couples TRBV6-5 to TRBJ1-6; 9 bases match TRBD1. The CDR3 contains 13 residues. Germline V gives CDR1 MNHEY, CDR2 SVGAGI. Germline trimming cut 7 bases from V and 10 bases from J; bases unmatched to any gene: 5.

This chain links TRBV5-1 with TRBJ1-4; the D is unclear. V lost 0 bases, J lost 0 bases, and 18 bases lay in between. Germline loops: CDR1 SGHRS, CDR2 YFSETQ. This CDR3 comprises 19 residues. The CDR3 sequence: CASSLGTRALNATNEKLFF. For the CDR3, the DNA is TGCGCCAGCAGCTTGGGTACGCGGGCACTCAATGCAACTAATGAAAAACTGTTTTTT.

The genes are TRBV30 and TRBJ2-1; D is ambiguous. This CDR3 spans 11 amino acids. The germline V gene has CDR1 GTSNPN and CDR2 SVGIG (reference sequence). V was cut by 4 bases and J by 6 bases, with 7 bases left in between. CDR3 sequence (DNA): TGTGCCTGGAAACCCGGCAATGAGCAGTTCTTC. Amino acid sequence: CAWKPGNEQFF.

CDR3 bases: TGTGCCAGCAGACTAGCGGGTCTGTCCACAGATACGCAGTATTTT. Protein: CASRLAGLSTDTQYF. This chain connects TRBV3-1 (or the pseudogene TRBV3-2) to TRBJ2-3, with TRBD2 identical over 9 bases. The CDR3 totals 15 residues. Germline CDR1 and CDR2: LGHDT and YNNKEL (reference sequence). Trimming at V came to 6 bases and at J to 2 bases, leaving 6 bases not matched to a gene.

The V call is TRBV4-1, the J call TRBJ2-4; 9 positions agree with TRBD1. Germline trimming cut 6 bases from V and 3 bases from J; bases unmatched to any gene: 12. The CDR3 runs 17 residues. Germline V lookup: CDR1 MGHRA, CDR2 YSYEKL. The CDR3 protein is CASSPIYRGHGKNIQYF. The CDR3 DNA follows: TGCGCCAGCAGTCCGATATACAGGGGGCACGGCAAAAACATTCAGTACTTC.